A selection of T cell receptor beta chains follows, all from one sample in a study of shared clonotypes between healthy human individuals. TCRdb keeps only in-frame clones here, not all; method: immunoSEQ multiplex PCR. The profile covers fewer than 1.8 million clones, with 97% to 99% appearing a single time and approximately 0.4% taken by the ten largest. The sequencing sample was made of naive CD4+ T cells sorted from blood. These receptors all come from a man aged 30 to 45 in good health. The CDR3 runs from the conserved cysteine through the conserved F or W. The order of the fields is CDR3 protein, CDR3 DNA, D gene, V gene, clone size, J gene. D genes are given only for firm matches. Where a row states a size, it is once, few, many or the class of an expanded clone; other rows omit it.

CDR3aa: CASSPPGTEPQHF
CDR3nt: TGTGCCAGCTCACCGCCTGGGACGGAGCCCCAGCATTTT
d_gene: .
v_gene: TRBV18
abundance: .
j_gene: TRBJ1-5

CDR3aa: CASSPPGRVGGYTF
CDR3nt: TGTGCCAGCAGCCCCCCTGGCAGGGTGGGCGGCTACACCTTC
d_gene: .
v_gene: TRBV14
abundance: .
j_gene: TRBJ1-2

CDR3aa: CASSTRGMNTGELFF
CDR3nt: TGTGCCAGCAGCACCAGGGGAATGAACACCGGGGAGCTGTTTTTT
d_gene: .
v_gene: TRBV9
abundance: .
j_gene: TRBJ2-2

CDR3aa: CASSRPGQGRTGELFF
CDR3nt: TGTGCCAGCAGCAGACCGGGACAGGGTCGAACCGGGGAGCTGTTTTTT
d_gene: TRBD1
v_gene: TRBV11-2
abundance: .
j_gene: TRBJ2-2

CDR3aa: CASSLDTEQYF
CDR3nt: TGTGCCAGTAGCCTCGACACCGAGCAGTACTTC
d_gene: .
v_gene: TRBV19
abundance: .
j_gene: TRBJ2-7

CDR3aa: CASSPLTATYEQYF
CDR3nt: TGTGCCAGCAGTCCTTTGACAGCCACCTACGAGCAGTACTTC
d_gene: .
v_gene: TRBV6-5
abundance: .
j_gene: TRBJ2-7

CDR3aa: CASRMIGRVDEQFF
CDR3nt: TGTGCCAGCAGAATGATAGGCCGGGTGGATGAGCAGTTCTTC
d_gene: .
v_gene: TRBV2
abundance: .
j_gene: TRBJ2-1

CDR3aa: CASSSTQGPNQPQHF
CDR3nt: TGTGCCAGCAGCTCTACTCAGGGCCCCAATCAGCCCCAGCATTTT
d_gene: .
v_gene: TRBV7-9
abundance: .
j_gene: TRBJ1-5

CDR3aa: CASSRTSGREETQYF
CDR3nt: TGTGCCAGTAGTAGGACTAGCGGGAGGGAAGAGACCCAGTACTTC
d_gene: TRBD2
v_gene: TRBV19
abundance: .
j_gene: TRBJ2-5

CDR3aa: CASSWRRGSYEQYF
CDR3nt: TGTGCCAGCAGTTGGAGGCGGGGCTCCTACGAGCAGTACTTC
d_gene: .
v_gene: TRBV28
abundance: .
j_gene: TRBJ2-7

CDR3aa: CASSLGQNYGYTF
CDR3nt: TGTGCCAGCTCCCTCGGCCAAAACTATGGCTACACCTTC
d_gene: .
v_gene: TRBV18
abundance: .
j_gene: TRBJ1-2

CDR3aa: CASSPLGQSSAYEQYF
CDR3nt: TGTGCCAGCTCACCACTCGGACAGAGTTCTGCCTACGAGCAGTACTTC
d_gene: .
v_gene: TRBV18
abundance: once
j_gene: TRBJ2-7

CDR3aa: CASSFRRRLNTEAFF
CDR3nt: TGTGCCAGCAGCTTTCGGCGAAGGCTGAACACTGAAGCTTTCTTT
d_gene: .
v_gene: TRBV13
abundance: .
j_gene: TRBJ1-1

CDR3aa: CASRSGLAGLATQYF
CDR3nt: TGTGCCAGCAGGAGCGGACTAGCGGGATTGGCGACCCAGTACTTC
d_gene: TRBD2
v_gene: TRBV28
abundance: .
j_gene: TRBJ2-5

CDR3aa: CASSRDGDIQYF
CDR3nt: TGTGCCAGCAGCCGGGACGGAGACATTCAGTACTTC
d_gene: .
v_gene: TRBV2
abundance: .
j_gene: TRBJ2-4

CDR3aa: CASSRGPRGARSYEQYF
CDR3nt: TGTGCCAGCAGCCGGGGACCGCGGGGGGCCCGGAGCTACGAGCAGTACTTC
d_gene: TRBD2
v_gene: TRBV7-9
abundance: .
j_gene: TRBJ2-7

CDR3aa: CASRTGGGYGYTF
CDR3nt: TGTGCCAGCAGGACAGGGGGAGGCTATGGCTACACCTTC
d_gene: TRBD1
v_gene: TRBV2
abundance: .
j_gene: TRBJ1-2

CDR3aa: CASSSGASGSTDEQFF
CDR3nt: TGTGCCAGCAGCTCGGGCGCTAGCGGGAGTACCGATGAGCAGTTCTTC
d_gene: TRBD2
v_gene: TRBV5-4
abundance: .
j_gene: TRBJ2-1

CDR3aa: CASSTGTQAFF
CDR3nt: TGTGCCAGCAGCACCGGGACACAAGCTTTCTTT
d_gene: .
v_gene: TRBV25-1
abundance: .
j_gene: TRBJ1-1

CDR3aa: CATSRDGVGSVRTEAFF
CDR3nt: TGTGCCACCAGCAGAGATGGAGTAGGGAGTGTACGAACTGAAGCTTTCTTT
d_gene: .
v_gene: TRBV15
abundance: .
j_gene: TRBJ1-1

CDR3aa: CASSGLAGSYNEQFF
CDR3nt: TGTGCCAGCTCCGGACTAGCGGGAAGCTACAATGAGCAGTTCTTC
d_gene: TRBD2
v_gene: TRBV18
abundance: .
j_gene: TRBJ2-1

CDR3aa: CASSLSLAASYNEQFF
CDR3nt: TGTGCCAGCAGCTTATCGTTGGCGGCCTCCTACAATGAGCAGTTCTTC
d_gene: .
v_gene: TRBV7-3
abundance: .
j_gene: TRBJ2-1

CDR3aa: CAGYTSGINNEQFF
CDR3nt: TGTGCCGGGTATACTAGCGGGATAAACAATGAGCAGTTCTTC
d_gene: TRBD2
v_gene: TRBV2
abundance: .
j_gene: TRBJ2-1

CDR3aa: CASSPIRQAGHNRPQHF
CDR3nt: TGTGCCAGCTCGCCAATCCGACAGGCAGGTCATAATCGGCCCCAGCATTTT
d_gene: .
v_gene: TRBV18
abundance: .
j_gene: TRBJ1-5

CDR3aa: CASSSVAGPYNEQFF
CDR3nt: TGTGCCAGCAGCTCCGTAGCTGGTCCCTACAATGAGCAGTTCTTC
d_gene: .
v_gene: TRBV11-2
abundance: .
j_gene: TRBJ2-1

CDR3aa: CAWKVDERGNTGELFF
CDR3nt: TGTGCCTGGAAGGTGGATGAACGGGGGAACACCGGGGAGCTGTTTTTT
d_gene: .
v_gene: TRBV30
abundance: .
j_gene: TRBJ2-2

CDR3aa: CASSLRTRTDTQYF
CDR3nt: TGTGCCAGCAGCCTCCGGACCCGCACAGATACGCAGTATTTT
d_gene: .
v_gene: TRBV7-3
abundance: .
j_gene: TRBJ2-3

CDR3aa: CASANRAGELFF
CDR3nt: TGCGCCAGCGCCAACAGGGCCGGGGAGCTGTTTTTT
d_gene: .
v_gene: TRBV10-1
abundance: .
j_gene: TRBJ2-2

CDR3aa: CASSGSYNEQFF
CDR3nt: TGTGCCAGCTCGGGCTCCTACAATGAGCAGTTCTTC
d_gene: .
v_gene: TRBV11-2
abundance: .
j_gene: TRBJ2-1

CDR3aa: CASSSRLGEQYF
CDR3nt: TGTGCCAGCAGTTCCCGTTTGGGGGAGCAGTACTTC
d_gene: .
v_gene: TRBV27
abundance: .
j_gene: TRBJ2-7

CDR3aa: CASRNETSGRRGETQYF
CDR3nt: TGTGCCAGCAGGAACGAGACTAGCGGGAGGAGAGGAGAGACCCAGTACTTC
d_gene: TRBD2
v_gene: TRBV7-3
abundance: .
j_gene: TRBJ2-5

CDR3aa: CASSLRQDTYEQYF
CDR3nt: TGCGCCAGCAGCTTGAGACAGGACACCTACGAGCAGTACTTC
d_gene: .
v_gene: TRBV5-1
abundance: .
j_gene: TRBJ2-7

CDR3aa: CASRLGLAGVQETQYF
CDR3nt: TGTGCCAGCAGGCTCGGGCTAGCGGGAGTCCAAGAGACCCAGTACTTC
d_gene: TRBD2
v_gene: TRBV2
abundance: once
j_gene: TRBJ2-5

CDR3aa: CASSLVGREVGYTF
CDR3nt: TGTGCCAGCAGCTTAGTAGGGAGGGAGGTTGGCTACACCTTC
d_gene: .
v_gene: TRBV7-9
abundance: .
j_gene: TRBJ1-2

CDR3aa: CASNRDTAGSSQYF
CDR3nt: TGTGCCAGCAACAGGGACACAGCTGGCTCTTCTCAGTACTTC
d_gene: .
v_gene: TRBV5-5
abundance: .
j_gene: TRBJ2-7

CDR3aa: CASTGGVSETQYF
CDR3nt: TGTGCCAGCACTGGGGGAGTGAGTGAGACCCAGTACTTC
d_gene: .
v_gene: TRBV2
abundance: .
j_gene: TRBJ2-5

CDR3aa: CASSVGSQRNTEAFF
CDR3nt: TGTGCCAGCAGTGTAGGGAGCCAGCGTAACACTGAAGCTTTCTTT
d_gene: .
v_gene: TRBV6-1
abundance: .
j_gene: TRBJ1-1

CDR3aa: CASSLGAGGGFSYNEQFF
CDR3nt: TGCGCCAGCAGCTTGGGAGCGGGAGGGGGCTTCTCCTACAATGAGCAGTTCTTC
d_gene: TRBD2
v_gene: TRBV5-1
abundance: .
j_gene: TRBJ2-1

CDR3aa: CASSISYEQYF
CDR3nt: TGTGCCAGCAGTATCTCCTACGAGCAGTACTTC
d_gene: .
v_gene: TRBV2
abundance: .
j_gene: TRBJ2-7

CDR3aa: CASSIPASGRNHYEQYF
CDR3nt: TGTGCCAGTAGTATCCCCGCTAGCGGGAGAAACCACTACGAGCAGTACTTC
d_gene: TRBD2
v_gene: TRBV19
abundance: .
j_gene: TRBJ2-7

CDR3aa: CASSVVGSRPNNEQFF
CDR3nt: TGTGCCAGCAGCGTAGTGGGGTCCCGCCCTAACAATGAGCAGTTCTTC
d_gene: .
v_gene: TRBV7-2
abundance: .
j_gene: TRBJ2-1